This T cell receptor (beta chain) was found in a study of CD8+ T cells in alopecia areata listed by TCRdb under 2018. In the study overall: The treated patients took part in an open-label pilot trial in which moderate-to-severe alopecia areata was treated with oral tofacitinib at 5 to 10 mg twice daily. Tofacitinib was given for 6 to 18 months, followed by 6 months of follow-up off drug to assess delayed response and recurrence. Biopsies were taken from tofacitinib-treated patients at baseline and at 4 and 24 weeks of treatment, and a later scalp biopsy was taken in several of the tofacitinib-treated patients. Human TCRbeta sequencing covered scalp tissue and sorted CD4+ and CD8+ peripheral blood T cells from patchy and totalis/universalis alopecia areata patients and healthy controls. Scalp clonality was compared among normal scalp (n=4), patchy alopecia areata scalp (n=8), and alopecia totalis/universalis scalp (n=8). RNA came from the PAXgene miRNA kit for fixed scalp, the miRNeasy kit for PBMCs, and the RNeasy kit for mouse skin. immunoSEQ multiplex PCR using 35 Vbeta forward primers and 13 Jbeta reverse primers was used to amplify TCRbeta CDR3 regions. The study used high-throughput TCRbeta sequencing to examine T cell clonal expansion in alopecia areata, in both the C3H/HeJ mouse model and human patients.

What the authors observed across the whole study: Compared with normal scalp, lesional scalp, particularly in alopecia totalis/universalis, had higher clonality and more expanded CD8+ clones, which suggests antigenic drive. Shared TCR sequences between patients were less evident than in mice, which may be partly attributable to HLA diversity in the patient population. Scalp TCR repertoire analysis is complicated because resident alphabeta T cells in normal human skin are also sequenced, whereas mouse skin is dominated by gammadelta T cells.

The library was prepared using the immunoSEQ multiplex PCR assay. RNA was extracted from all samples and reverse transcribed into cDNA, which served as template for TCR sequencing. First-strand cDNA was synthesized using SuperScript III with a 2:1 mix of oligo-dT and random hexamers. A synthetic immune receptor repertoire was used to measure amplification bias, and any remaining bias was corrected computationally. The authors' pipeline ran thus. Raw reads were preprocessed to remove errors, and CDR3 was defined according to IMGT conventions as the region from the conserved cysteine to phenylalanine. Clonality was computed as 1 minus the Shannon entropy, with the entropy normalized by log2 of the number of productive unique TCRs. Whether scalp clones were CD4 or CD8 was inferred by matching scalp TCRbeta sequences against CD4 and CD8 repertoires sorted from blood. TCRdb limited this immuneACCESS table to in-frame rearrangements with V and J called. A share of clones is missing; checked studies link under half to unresolved V genes, and the rest is unexplained. The V and J calls and the clone size are those of that table, but D and trimming were determined from the DNA. The sample table shows about 150,000 clones, and around 50% are seen once. Approximately 6.8% of the sample belongs to the ten largest clones.

Peripheral blood and lesional scalp punch biopsies were obtained from patients with alopecia areata. PBMCs were separated by density centrifugation and stained for CD3, CD4 and CD8, after which CD4+ and CD8+ T cells were sorted on a FACSAria. At the junction V is shortened by 0 bases and J by 5 bases, with 10 bases in between. CDR1 and CDR2 were assigned from the germline V gene as SQVTM and ANQGSEA. The CDR3 spans 13 residues, from the cysteine through the phenylalanine. Only the CDR3 DNA stays, 39 bases, in frame from base 1. A remark on this clone: No cognate antigen has been identified for it. The sample holds no much larger clone one base away, and base qualities are not on file.

The sequencing sample was made of CD4+ T cells sorted from blood. This sequence originates from a human donor with alopecia areata. Rearrangement joined TRBV29-1 to TRBJ2-5, with the D gene uncertain. The CDR3 protein is CSVEEYPRETQYF. The sequenced DNA: TGCAGCGTTGAAGAGTACCCGCGGGAGACCCAGTACTTC.